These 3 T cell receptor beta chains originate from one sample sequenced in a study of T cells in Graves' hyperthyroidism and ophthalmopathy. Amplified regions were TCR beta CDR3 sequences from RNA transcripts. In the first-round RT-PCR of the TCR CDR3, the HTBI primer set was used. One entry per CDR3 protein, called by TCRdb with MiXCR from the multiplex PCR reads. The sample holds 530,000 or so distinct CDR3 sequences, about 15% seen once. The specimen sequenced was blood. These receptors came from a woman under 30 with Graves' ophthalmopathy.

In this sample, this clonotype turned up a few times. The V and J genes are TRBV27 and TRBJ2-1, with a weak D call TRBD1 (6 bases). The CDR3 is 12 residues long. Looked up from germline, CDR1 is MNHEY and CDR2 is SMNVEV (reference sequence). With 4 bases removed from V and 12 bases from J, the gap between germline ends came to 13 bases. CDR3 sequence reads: CASSSTGNWQFF. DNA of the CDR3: TGTGCCAGCAGTTCCACAGGGAATTGGCAGTTCTTC.

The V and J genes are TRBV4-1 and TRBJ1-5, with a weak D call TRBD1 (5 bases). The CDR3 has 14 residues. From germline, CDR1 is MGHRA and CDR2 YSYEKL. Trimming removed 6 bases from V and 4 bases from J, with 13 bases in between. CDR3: CASRDIVRNQPQHF. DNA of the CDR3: TGCGCCAGCAGGGACATTGTTCGGAATCAGCCCCAGCATTTT.

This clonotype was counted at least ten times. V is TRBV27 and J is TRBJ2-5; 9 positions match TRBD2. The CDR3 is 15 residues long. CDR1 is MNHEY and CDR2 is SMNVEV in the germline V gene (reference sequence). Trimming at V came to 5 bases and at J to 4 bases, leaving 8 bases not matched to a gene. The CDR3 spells CASSGSGSASETQYF. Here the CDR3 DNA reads TGTGCCAGCAGTGGTAGCGGGAGTGCGTCAGAGACCCAGTACTTC.